This section outlines one T cell receptor beta chain sequence together with its context. These data are taken from a study of T cell changes during pregnancy in multiple sclerosis. TCRdb's table, derived via immunoSEQ multiplex PCR, lists solely in-frame clones and lacks some. The sample holds approximately 100,000 clones, about 89% seen once. CDR1 and CDR2 (germline): MDHEN, SYDVKM. V gave up 5 bases and J gave up 5 bases; unmatched junction bases: 10. CDR3 length equals 16 residues. The receptor's source is a female donor with multiple sclerosis, enrolled in a pregnancy study. The input for sequencing was peripheral blood, taken before pregnancy. The V gene is TRBV28, the J gene TRBJ2-2; 8 bases fit TRBD1. The CDR3 DNA follows: TGTGCCAGCAGTCCTGGAACAGGGGGAAGGACCGGGGAGCTGTTTTTT. Residues: CASSPGTGGRTGELFF. The variable domain in full, with the rest retrieved from reference TRBV28 and TRBJ2-2, is DVKVTQSSRYLVKRTGEKVFLECVQDMDHENMFWYRQDPGLGLRLIYFSYDVKMKEKGDIPEGYSVSREKKERFSLILESASTNQTSMYLCASSPGTGGRTGELFFGEGSRLTVL.